Sequencing of this TCR beta chain was carried out in a study of T-cell memory formation after mild COVID-19. Broader study findings: Memory sampled before infection contained some responding clones, suggesting cross-reactive memory joined.

This clonotype was seen a handful of times. Its specificity is not known. The V end was cut by 5 bases, the J end by 2 bases, with 19 bases between. The CDR3 extends over 16 amino acids. Looked up from germline, CDR1 is SGHTA and CDR2 is FQGNSA. Employing constant-segment primers, 5'RACE generated TCR alpha and TCR beta cDNA libraries bearing sample barcodes and UMIs. MiXCR was run by TCRdb on the 5' RACE reads, yielding one entry per CDR3 protein. The table has roughly 480,000 distinct CDR3 sequences, roughly 25% seen once. Sequenced material: PBMCs or a T cell subset sorted from them (not recorded which). This sequence originates from an adult woman who had mild COVID-19 (a few samples of this study predate the infection). Cell type and time point are not known. J is TRBJ2-7 and V is TRBV7-2; no definite D call. CDR3 sequence: CASSLYSHRLPYEQYF. The CDR3 nucleotides read TGTGCCAGCAGCCTTTACAGCCACCGCCTACCCTACGAGCAGTACTTC.